This entry concerns a single TCR beta chain. Based on frequency, this clonotype is considered medium-sized (0.01 to 0.1%); no count was recorded. Its target antigen remains unknown. This sample is drawn from a study of CD8 T cells in cerebrospinal fluid in Alzheimer's disease (dated by TCRdb to 2019 to 2021). Turning to the overall study: To assess CSF T cell clonal expansion, the study used two single-cell approaches: plate-based nested PCR sequencing and droplet-based sequencing. This study tested whether clonally expanded T cells could be found in cerebrospinal fluid from healthy elderly individuals and from patients with neurodegenerative disease. In the droplet-based CSF analysis comparing patients with controls, 9 healthy controls (approximately 11,000 cells) and 9 patients with MCI or Alzheimer's disease (about 10,000 cells) were included. A total of 25 or so samples were covered by the CSF gene-expression analysis, in which Parkinson's disease patients were included. The study at large found these results: Compared with controls, patients with MCI or Alzheimer's disease had a higher percentage of their CSF TCRs made up by the single largest clone. When the data were pooled, most of the 6 Alzheimer's patients but only 1 of 10 healthy subjects had a highly expanded clone, defined as one making up at least 3% of TCRs. The authors warned that finding EBV-specific TCRs in CSF does not prove a causal connection between EBV and Alzheimer's disease. The EBV-specific clones were neither the most highly expanded clones nor enriched among patients. Only samples with detectable clones (about eleven healthy, 5 MCI, 5 AD, 6 PD) were included in the overall clonality comparison.

Library construction relied on 10x single-cell sequencing. 10X Genomics single-cell V(D)J and 5' gene-expression libraries were used to profile CSF cells. An Illumina NextSeq550 was used to sequence CSF single-cell TCR libraries. In the source study's methods: V(D)J reads were aligned to the vdj-GRCh38 alts ensemble 2.0.0 reference and processed with the Cell Ranger vdj pipeline. Cell barcodes sharing the same set of productive CDR3 nucleotide sequences were defined as clonotypes. To link clonality with transcriptional profiles, clonotype information was added to the Seurat v3.0 gene-expression metadata. Any CSF cell with more than 1,800 genes, more than 7,500 UMIs or more than 10% mitochondrial reads was excluded. CDR3-beta sequences were compared against VDJdb to identify TCRs with known antigen specificity. Network analysis of clone sharing used the R package qgraph and included only TCRs with complete alpha and beta chains. TCRdb reprocessed the reads into one record per CDR3 protein sequence, lacking DNA. These V and J calls derive from TCRdb rather than the authors' analysis. The table of this sample itemizes around 1,000 distinct CDR3 sequences. The top ten clones comprise 15% to 18% of the sample.

Looking up the germline V gene yields CDR1 MNHNS and CDR2 SASEGT. Taken from cysteine to phenylalanine, the CDR3 has 15 residues. This entry has no DNA. Acute infectious disease was absent in all participants, and all participants were in good physical condition. For droplet-based sequencing, live CSF cells were sorted with a live/dead marker. To pellet immune cells, CSF obtained by lumbar puncture was centrifuged at 300g. Each CSF sample was examined for red blood cells, and any sample with blood contamination was excluded. CSF cells were cryopreserved in freezing medium, frozen overnight at -80 degrees C, and subsequently stored in liquid nitrogen. Before analysis, CSF samples were kept in storage for less than six months.

Rearrangement joined TRBV6-1 to TRBJ1-2. This TCR came from a human donor in good health. The source material was cerebrospinal fluid. The CDR3 region reads CASSVLGLNSYGYTF.